Presented here are 27 T cell receptor beta chains from one specimen sequenced in a study of CXCR3-negative and CXCR3-positive naive CD8 T cells. The libraries of TRB cDNA were prepared using 5' RACE with UMI labels. TCRdb reprocessed the 5' RACE reads; each CDR3 protein has one entry and no DNA is given. The clone table shows roughly 40,000 distinct CDR3 sequences, with the ten largest holding roughly 8%. Source material: memory CD8+ T cells from blood. The source is a human donor in good health. Some clones in this sample may be carry-over from other donors' samples.

This chain connects TRBV29-1 to TRBJ1-2; with no DNA, the TCRdb D assignment of TRBD1 cannot be verified. This CDR3 comprises 16 residues. Looked up from germline, CDR1 is SQVTM and CDR2 is ANQGSEA. This chain's CDR3 is CSANPGTGSYLYGYTF.

V usage is TRBV7-9 and J usage is TRBJ2-7. Germline V gives CDR1 SEHNR, CDR2 FQNEAQ (reference sequence). This CDR3 region has 15 residues. CDR3 loop: CASSLSPTASYEQYF.

The chain's CDR3 is CASSLTSGRLIYNEQFF. The chain combines TRBV11-2 with TRBJ2-1; TCRdb selects TRBD2, and the lack of DNA leaves this call unchecked. The CDR3 is 17 amino acids. CDR1 SGHAT and CDR2 FQNNGV come from the germline V gene.

The CDR3 sequence: CASSSGTVNTETQYF. The gene calls are TRBV7-2 and TRBJ2-5; there is no DNA to check the TCRdb D call of TRBD1. Germline values: CDR1 SGHTA, CDR2 FQGNSA. The CDR3 runs to 15 residues.

V is TRBV4-2 and J is TRBJ2-5; TCRdb's D gene call, TRBD1, goes unchecked for lack of DNA. CDR3 length: 15 residues. Germline lookup yields CDR1 LGHNA and CDR2 YNFKEQ. The CDR3 spells CASSQGAGAHETQYF.

This sequence joins TRBV7-9 and TRBJ1-4; as DNA is missing, the TRBD1 call by TCRdb cannot be tested. Germline V gene data show CDR1 as SEHNR and CDR2 as FQNEAQ (reference sequence). The CDR3 is made up of 17 amino acids. The CDR3 spells CASSLVRGGPEDEKLFF.

The chain recombines TRBV9 with TRBJ2-7; the D call from TCRdb, TRBD1, cannot be confirmed without DNA. The CDR3 runs 15 residues. Germline V gene lookup returns CDR1 SGDLS and CDR2 YYNGEE. CDR3 sequence: CASSAETGVGVEQYF.

The rearrangement joins TRBV20-1 to TRBJ2-7. The V gene's germline CDR1 is DFQATT and CDR2 SNEGSKA (reference sequence). The CDR3 totals 12 residues. CDR3 sequence reads: CSAREREYEQYF.

This chain connects TRBV11-3 to TRBJ1-1; lacking DNA, the TRBD1 call made by TCRdb goes unchecked. CDR3 size: 13 residues. Germline CDR1 and CDR2: SGHNT and YENEEA. The CDR3: CASILRGTVEAFF.

The CDR3 here is CASSFMGQGDLETQYF. V usage is TRBV5-4 and J usage is TRBJ2-5; TCRdb's D call of TRBD1 is untestable without DNA. This CDR3 contains 16 residues. The germline V gene encodes CDR1 SGHNT and CDR2 YYREEE (reference sequence).

The rearrangement links TRBV6-2 or TRBV6-3 to TRBJ1-2. CDR3 length equals 15 residues. Germline CDR1 MNHEY, CDR2 SVGEGT. The CDR3 is CASSYDGEGNYGYTF.

The chain combines TRBV29-1 with TRBJ2-7; TCRdb selects TRBD1, and the lack of DNA leaves this call unchecked. The CDR3 consists of 13 residues. CDR1 SQVTM and CDR2 ANQGSEA come from the germline V gene. The CDR3 sequence: CSGTGGNTYEQYF.

The chain couples TRBV6-5 to TRBJ2-1. CDR3 length equals 14 residues. The germline V gene encodes CDR1 MNHEY and CDR2 SVGAGI. The CDR3 protein is CARHNDGCSHEQFF.

The rearrangement uses TRBV7-6 and TRBJ2-5; TCRdb's D gene call, TRBD1, goes unchecked for lack of DNA. Germline V gives CDR1 SGHVS, CDR2 FNYEAQ. The CDR3 covers 16 residues. The CDR3: CASSSVFGQGHETQYF. Combining the CDR3 with reference TRBV7-6 and TRBJ2-5 gives the whole variable domain GAGVSQSPRYKVTKRGQDVALRCDPISGHVSLYWYRQALGQGPEFLTYFNYEAQQDKSGLPNDRFSAERPEGSISTLTIQRTEQRDSAMYRCASSSVFGQGHETQYFGPGTRLLVL.

The V and J genes are TRBV4-2 and TRBJ2-1; TCRdb's D call of TRBD2 is untestable without DNA. This CDR3 contains 16 residues. Germline V CDR1 and CDR2: LGHNA, YNFKEQ. This CDR3 is CASSLQAASSYNEQFF.

V is TRBV7-8 and J is TRBJ2-6. CDR1 and CDR2 from the germline V gene are SGHVS and FQNEAQ. The CDR3 covers 15 residues. The CDR3 is CASSLDDSGANVLTF. Complete variable domain (other parts from reference TRBV7-8 and TRBJ2-6): GAGVSQSPRYKVAKRGQDVALRCDPISGHVSLFWYQQALGQGPEFLTYFQNEAQLDKSGLPSDRFFAERPEGSVSTLKIQRTQQEDSAVYLCASSLDDSGANVLTFGAGSRLTVL.

This chain links TRBV29-1 with TRBJ2-6; TCRdb proposes TRBD1, but this gene call is untestable without DNA. The V gene's germline CDR1 is SQVTM and CDR2 ANQGSEA. There are 17 residues in the CDR3. This CDR3 reads CSVGGQPRSSGANVLTF.

The chain joins TRBV28 to TRBJ2-2; the TCRdb D gene call, TRBD1, has no DNA to confirm it. Germline V gene data show CDR1 as MDHEN and CDR2 as SYDVKM. The CDR3 loop spans 15 amino acids. CDR3 loop: CASTFDRGNTGELFF.

This chain joins TRBV6-5 and TRBJ2-2; the D gene TCRdb calls, TRBD1, cannot be checked with no DNA. CDR3 length equals 16 residues. Germline V gene lookup returns CDR1 MNHEY and CDR2 SVGAGI. CDR3 residues: CASSPLGTENTGELFF.

J is TRBJ2-7 and V is TRBV7-6. The CDR3 runs 16 residues. CDR1 SGHVS and CDR2 FNYEAQ come from the germline V gene. CDR3 sequence reads: CASSLFVHESSYEQYF.

This chain links TRBV7-8 with TRBJ2-5; TCRdb names TRBD1, which stays unverified in the absence of DNA. CDR3 length equals 15 residues. The germline V gene has CDR1 SGHVS and CDR2 FQNEAQ. CDR3 sequence reads: CASSQVGGTGETQYF.

This clonotype is deemed medium-sized by its frequency. The chain recombines TRBV7-2 with TRBJ1-1. The germline V gene has CDR1 SGHTA and CDR2 FQGNSA. The CDR3 extends over 12 amino acids. The CDR3: CASSWGWSEAFF.

This sequence joins TRBV29-1 and TRBJ2-7. This CDR3 has 14 amino acids. Looked up from germline, CDR1 is SQVTM and CDR2 is ANQGSEA. CDR3 sequence: CSVEGASSDYEQYF.

The CDR3 sequence: CSVGKDYYEQYF. The chain links TRBV29-1 to TRBJ2-7. Germline CDR1 and CDR2: SQVTM and ANQGSEA. The CDR3 totals 12 residues.

The V gene is TRBV7-6, the J gene TRBJ2-1; there is no DNA to check the TCRdb D call of TRBD1. This CDR3 region has 14 residues. The V gene's germline CDR1 is SGHVS and CDR2 FNYEAQ. CDR3 sequence: CASSLAGGPDEQFF.

The chain recombines TRBV6-6 with TRBJ1-3; TCRdb's assignment of TRBD1 cannot be checked, as there is no DNA. This CDR3 comprises 17 residues. The germline gives CDR1 MNHNY, CDR2 SVGAGI (reference sequence). This CDR3 reads CASSYGGQGGFGNTIYF.

The chain combines TRBV29-1 with TRBJ2-7; TCRdb's D gene call, TRBD2, goes unchecked for lack of DNA. This CDR3 contains 16 residues. Germline CDR1 is SQVTM and CDR2 is ANQGSEA. Here the CDR3 reads CSVVWRADKKGYEQYF.